The next 22 T cell receptor beta chains were all read from a single sample in a study of preoperative IRX-2 immunotherapy in early breast cancer. Measured with immunoSEQ multiplex PCR; TCRdb has only the in-frame clones, and not every one. The sample has 15,000 to 25,000 clones; roughly 80% are singletons. As for treatment: preoperative locoregional IRX-2 cytokine immunotherapy. This sample comprised lymph node tissue, obtained after IRX-2 immunotherapy. The source is a human donor with breast cancer.

This clone has a handful of counts. V usage is TRBV15 and J usage is TRBJ1-1; tentative D call: TRBD1 (6 bases). Germline V gene sequence: CDR1 LNHNV, CDR2 YYDKDF (reference sequence). The CDR3 spans 14 residues. Trimming took off 3 bases at V and 3 bases at J, with 11 bases between the two ends. CDR3 amino acids: CATSRGALDTEAFF. DNA for the CDR3: TGTGCCACCAGCAGGGGGGCGCTGGACACTGAAGCTTTCTTT. Together with reference TRBV15 and TRBJ1-1, the CDR3 gives the full variable domain: DAMVIQNPRYQVTQFGKPVTLSCSQTLNHNVMYWYQQKSSQAPKLLFHYYDKDFNNEADTPDNFQSRRPNTSFCFLDIRSPGLGDTAMYLCATSRGALDTEAFFGQGTRLTVV.

The chain carries TRBV7-6 and TRBJ2-5, with TRBD2 as a possible D gene (6 bases). The V and J ends lost 1 base and 5 bases respectively, with 14 bases between them. This CDR3 is built from 15 residues. Germline V gives CDR1 SGHVS, CDR2 FNYEAQ. The CDR3 nucleotides read TGTGCCAGCAGCTTAGTGGCGGGGTCCCAGGAGACCCAGTACTTC. It translates to CASSLVAGSQETQYF.

The CDR3 DNA reads as TGCGCCAGCGGACAGGGAAGAGAGGGCTATGGCTACACCTTC. Translation: CASGQGREGYGYTF. The chain employs TRBV5-1 and TRBJ1-2; 8 nucleotides line up with TRBD1. Losses at the gene ends were 7 bases for V and 4 bases for J; bases not matched to a gene: 9. Germline CDR1 and CDR2: SGHRS and YFSETQ. The CDR3 consists of 14 residues.

J is TRBJ2-1 and V is TRBV6-8; 7 bases agree with TRBD2. This CDR3 contains 14 residues. Germline CDR1 MNHGY, CDR2 SAAAGT. The V segment lost 6 bases and the J segment 4 bases; nucleotides outside the gene matches: 6. CDR3 loop: CASRLADLYNEQFF. The CDR3 region has the DNA TGTGCCAGCAGGCTAGCGGACCTGTACAATGAGCAGTTCTTC.

The CDR3 spells CASSVEFSTDTQYF. The CDR3 DNA follows: TGTGCCAGCAGCGTAGAGTTCAGCACAGATACGCAGTATTTT. The J gene is TRBJ2-3, the V gene TRBV9; no clear D. The length of the CDR3 is 14 residues. V was shortened by 0 bases and J by 0 bases, with 5 bases between the two germline ends. Germline V CDR1 and CDR2: SGDLS, YYNGEE.

The rearrangement joins TRBV7-8 to TRBJ1-4; TRBD1 matches at 8 bases. Germline CDR1 SGHVS, CDR2 FQNEAQ. The ends lost 2 bases at V and 7 bases at J; junction bases unmatched: 3. This CDR3 has 14 amino acids. The CDR3: CASSLQGATEKLFF. DNA for the CDR3: TGTGCCAGCAGCTTACAGGGGGCGACTGAAAAACTGTTTTTT.

This sequence joins TRBV12-5 and TRBJ1-5, with 7 bases fitting TRBD1. The germline V gene encodes CDR1 LGHNT and CDR2 FRNRAP. CDR3 size: 17 residues. With 6 bases clipped from V and 0 bases from J, the junction kept 11 bases outside the gene matches. CDR3 in DNA: TGTGCTAGTGGCACCCCCCGACAGGGCCATAGCAATCAGCCCCAGCATTTT. Residues: CASGTPRQGHSNQPQHF.

The chain employs TRBV19 and TRBJ2-1; D perhaps matches TRBD2 (5 bases). This CDR3 region has 15 residues. The germline V gene has CDR1 LNHDA and CDR2 SQIVND (reference sequence). V gave up 3 bases and J gave up 0 bases, with 9 bases separating them. In nucleotides, the CDR3 is TGTGCCAGTAGTATCGGGGTGGGCTCCTACAATGAGCAGTTCTTC. Protein sequence: CASSIGVGSYNEQFF.

The chain uses TRBV29-1 and TRBJ1-1, with D possibly TRBD1 on 5 matching bases. V was pared by 0 bases and J by 3 bases, with 11 bases between. Germline CDR1 is SQVTM and CDR2 is ANQGSEA. CDR3 length: 14 residues. CDR3 in DNA: TGCAGCGTTGAAGATCCGAGGGACCACACTGAAGCTTTCTTT. It codes for CSVEDPRDHTEAFF.

The chain links TRBV6-8 to TRBJ2-7; TRBD1 matches at 7 bases. V shed 2 bases, J shed 5 bases, and the junction held 6 bases outside the gene matches. The CDR3 is 14 amino acids. Germline CDR1 and CDR2: MNHGY and SAAAGT. The CDR3 nucleotides read TGTGCCAGCAGTTACCATCCAGACAGGGACGAGCAGTACTTC. It is translated as CASSYHPDRDEQYF.

This sequence joins TRBV6-9 and TRBJ1-5; no clear D gene. CDR3 length equals 14 residues. Per germline, CDR1 MNHGY and CDR2 SVAAGI. V was clipped by 3 bases and J by 0 bases, with 6 bases between them. The CDR3 DNA sequence: TGTGCCAGCAGTTACCTCGATAGCAATCAGCCCCAGCATTTT. Translation gives CASSYLDSNQPQHF.

This chain's CDR3 is CAWSIFRGRETQYF. The CDR3 bases are TGTGCCTGGAGTATCTTCAGGGGGCGAGAGACCCAGTACTTC. The chain links TRBV30 to TRBJ2-5; 8 nucleotides agree with TRBD1. The CDR3 spans 14 residues. Germline V gene sequence: CDR1 GTSNPN, CDR2 SVGIG (reference sequence). J was trimmed by 4 bases and V by 2 bases; bases with no gene match: 6.

J is TRBJ2-1 and V is TRBV7-4, with 10 bases lining up with TRBD2. J gave up 13 bases and V 5 bases, and 11 bases lay outside the gene matches. The CDR3 contains 14 residues. Germline assignment: CDR1 SGHVT and CDR2 SQSDAQ. This CDR3 reads CASSRWAGLADQFF. The CDR3 DNA reads as TGTGCCAGCAGCCGCTGGGCAGGACTAGCGGACCAGTTCTTC.

CDR3: CASSRGTQSNEKLFF. The CDR3 DNA is TGTGCCAGCTCGCGAGGGACACAATCTAATGAAAAACTGTTTTTT. The chain couples TRBV18 to TRBJ1-4; TRBD1 might be the D (6 bases). V was pared by 6 bases and J by 3 bases, with 14 bases between. Germline CDR1 reads KGHSH; CDR2 reads LQKENI. The CDR3 sequence is 15 residues long.

This clone showed up just a few times. This chain uses TRBV14 with TRBJ1-1; D is ambiguous. This CDR3 is built from 12 residues. The germline CDR1 and CDR2 sequences are SGHDN and FVKESK. The V gene lost 3 bases and the J gene lost 11 bases, with 13 bases spanning the gap. In nucleotides, the CDR3 is TGTGCCAGCAGCCATAATGCGGGGAGGGCTTTCTTT. Its translation is CASSHNAGRAFF.

The chain recombines TRBV11-3 with TRBJ2-7; maybe TRBD2 (6 bases). The CDR3 is 16 residues long. CDR1 and CDR2 from the germline V gene are SGHNT and YENEEA. The V end lost 5 bases, the J end lost 7 bases, and 24 bases lay between the germline ends. CDR3 in DNA: TGTGCCAGCAGCCGCAATGAAGCGGGCCCTCGGGGAGAGCAGTACTTC. This encodes CASSRNEAGPRGEQYF.

V and J are TRBV12-5 and TRBJ1-5; D not certain. Trimming removed 8 bases at V and 0 bases at J, with 11 bases between. This CDR3 is built from 14 residues. The germline CDR1 and CDR2 sequences are LGHNT and FRNRAP. CDR3 sequence (DNA): TGTGCTAGTTCCCTGGGAAATAGCAATCAGCCCCAGCATTTT. Its protein is CASSLGNSNQPQHF.

This clone was counted between two and nine times. J is TRBJ2-7 and V is TRBV19; no clear D. This CDR3 contains 15 residues. Per germline, CDR1 LNHDA and CDR2 SQIVND (reference sequence). The V gene lost 1 base and the J gene lost 5 bases, with 15 bases spanning the gap. The CDR3 DNA is TGTGCCAGTAGTATAGGGGTCAGGTTGGCCGACGAGCAGTACTTC. Encoded protein: CASSIGVRLADEQYF.

In its sample, this clone was seen a few times. The V call is TRBV28, the J call TRBJ1-6; 10 bases agree with TRBD1. From germline, CDR1 is MDHEN and CDR2 SYDVKM. CDR3 size: 15 residues. V was clipped by 6 bases and J by 8 bases; unmatched bases: 7. CDR3 protein: CASRLAGQGYSPLHF. CDR3 bases: TGTGCCAGCAGACTAGCGGGACAGGGGTATTCACCCCTCCACTTT.

The chain carries TRBV15 and TRBJ1-5, with D unclear. V gave up 0 bases and J gave up 5 bases, with 11 bases separating them. The CDR3 is made up of 15 amino acids. Germline V gene lookup returns CDR1 LNHNV and CDR2 YYDKDF (reference sequence). The CDR3: CATSRDKRVYQPQHF. DNA of the CDR3: TGTGCCACCAGCAGAGATAAGAGGGTGTATCAGCCCCAGCATTTT. Full variable domain (remainder filled in from reference TRBV15 and TRBJ1-5): DAMVIQNPRYQVTQFGKPVTLSCSQTLNHNVMYWYQQKSSQAPKLLFHYYDKDFNNEADTPDNFQSRRPNTSFCFLDIRSPGLGDTAMYLCATSRDKRVYQPQHFGDGTRLSIL.

The chain uses TRBV11-3 and TRBJ2-5; 7 positions agree with TRBD1. CDR3 length equals 14 residues. Unmatched junction bases numbered 6, after V lost 6 bases and J lost 2 bases. Germline V lookup: CDR1 SGHNT, CDR2 YENEEA. CDR3 in DNA: TGTGCCAGCAGGCTGGACAGGCGGCAAGAGACCCAGTACTTC. Protein: CASRLDRRQETQYF.

The chain uses TRBV19 and TRBJ2-1, with TRBD2 matching over 9 bases. V shed 1 base and J 7 bases; nucleotides not matched to a gene: 11. Germline lookup yields CDR1 LNHDA and CDR2 SQIVND (reference sequence). This CDR3 is built from 17 residues. CDR3 DNA sequence: TGTGCCAGTAGTATAGCCCTAGCGGGAAGTGGGGTAAATGAGCAGTTCTTC. Translated, it gives CASSIALAGSGVNEQFF.